Below are 11 T cell receptor beta chains sequenced from a single sample in a study of cytomegalovirus exposure and HLA in healthy donors. Measured with immunoSEQ multiplex PCR; TCRdb has only the in-frame clones, and not every one. The sample contains some 68,000 clones, around 97% of which appear only once. Sequencing was carried out using PBMCs. These receptors came from a man between 18 and 35 years old in good health and CMV-seronegative.

The V and J genes are TRBV11-2 and TRBJ2-1; 8 bases map to TRBD2. Losses at the gene ends were 5 bases for V and 7 bases for J; bases not matched to a gene: 10. Germline CDR1 is SGHAT and CDR2 is FQNNGV. The CDR3 has 15 residues. The CDR3 DNA reads TGTGCCAGCAGCCTCTCGAGCGGGAGAGGTAATGAGCAGTTCTTC. It encodes CASSLSSGRGNEQFF.

J is TRBJ2-1 and V is TRBV25-1, with D perhaps matching TRBD2 (6 bases). Germline CDR1 reads MGHDK; CDR2 reads SYGVNS. V was trimmed by 3 bases and J by 4 bases, leaving 13 bases between them. This CDR3 has 15 residues. For the CDR3, the DNA is TGTGCCAGCAGTGAGACTCATCTAGCGTACAATGAGCAGTTCTTC. Its protein is CASSETHLAYNEQFF.

The chain employs TRBV27 and TRBJ1-2, with TRBD1 identical over 7 bases. Germline lookup yields CDR1 MNHEY and CDR2 SMNVEV (reference sequence). CDR3 length equals 14 residues. Trimming cost V 5 bases and J 1 base; bases outside gene matches: 4. Here the CDR3 DNA reads TGTGCCAGCAGTCGGGACAGCCTTAACTATGGCTACACCTTC. This encodes CASSRDSLNYGYTF.

V gene TRBV2 combines with J gene TRBJ2-1, with 8 bases matching TRBD2. The V segment lost 6 bases and the J segment 3 bases; nucleotides outside the gene matches: 10. The germline gives CDR1 SNHLY, CDR2 FYNNEI. This CDR3 has 16 amino acids. The CDR3 coding sequence is TGTGCCAGCAGGGAGAGACCGGGACTAGGCTACAATGAGCAGTTCTTC. Protein: CASRERPGLGYNEQFF.

The chain carries TRBV9 and TRBJ2-2, with 9 bases aligning to TRBD1. V lost 3 bases to trimming and J lost 3 bases; unmatched junction nucleotides: 3. The CDR3 loop spans 15 amino acids. Per germline, CDR1 SGDLS and CDR2 YYNGEE. The CDR3 coding sequence is TGTGCCAGCAGCGCGAGACAGGGGGACACCGGGGAGCTGTTTTTT. It codes for CASSARQGDTGELFF.

The genes are TRBV7-9 and TRBJ1-6; no firm D call. Germline V lookup: CDR1 SEHNR, CDR2 FQNEAQ (reference sequence). Trimming removed 5 bases at V and 7 bases at J, with 15 bases between. The CDR3 runs to 15 residues. The CDR3 here is CASSLGSLGNSPLHF. The CDR3 nucleotides are TGTGCCAGCAGCCTCGGGTCTCTTGGGAATTCACCCCTCCACTTT.

The chain joins TRBV5-1 to TRBJ2-1, with 9 bases matching TRBD2. The CDR3 loop spans 16 amino acids. CDR1 and CDR2 from the germline V gene are SGHRS and YFSETQ. Trimming removed 0 bases from V and 8 bases from J; junction bases left unmatched: 9. The DNA for the CDR3 is TGCGCCAGCAGCTTGGATATTAGCGGGAGTGGAGATGAGCAGTTCTTC. As protein: CASSLDISGSGDEQFF.

The J gene is TRBJ2-3, the V gene TRBV5-4; 8 bases map to TRBD1. Germline values: CDR1 SGHNT, CDR2 YYREEE (reference sequence). This CDR3 has 17 residues. Trimming at V came to 4 bases and at J to 0 bases, leaving 10 bases not matched to a gene. The CDR3 region is CASSTGTGQTSTDTQYF. As DNA, the CDR3 is TGTGCCAGCAGCACTGGGACAGGACAAACTAGCACAGATACGCAGTATTTT.

V and J are TRBV7-9 and TRBJ2-7, with 12 bases fitting TRBD2. This CDR3 has 13 amino acids. V trimming: 5 bases; J trimming: 6 bases; junction bases outside the gene matches: 2. The germline V gene has CDR1 SEHNR and CDR2 FQNEAQ (reference sequence). The DNA for the CDR3 is TGTGCCAGCAGCGGACTAGCGGGACGCGAGCAGTACTTC. It specifies CASSGLAGREQYF. The full variable domain, rest sourced from reference TRBV7-9 and TRBJ2-7, is DTGVSQNPRHKITKRGQNVTFRCDPISEHNRLYWYRQTLGQGPEFLTYFQNEAQLEKSRLLSDRFSAERPKGSFSTLEIQRTEQGDSAMYLCASSGLAGREQYFGPGTRLTVT.

The gene calls are TRBV2 and TRBJ1-1, with D perhaps TRBD1 (5 bases). Looked up from germline, CDR1 is SNHLY and CDR2 is FYNNEI. The CDR3 sequence is 15 residues long. V lost 3 bases and J 1 base, leaving 12 bases between the germline ends. CDR3 amino acids: CASSDGGGENTEAFF. The CDR3 coding sequence is TGTGCCAGCAGTGACGGGGGTGGGGAGAACACTGAAGCTTTCTTT.

This clone was picked up a small number of times. The chain uses TRBV29-1 and TRBJ1-2; D unclear. Trimming shortened V by 6 bases and J by 2 bases, and 13 bases separated the two germline ends. Germline CDR1 and CDR2: SQVTM and ANQGSEA. The CDR3 extends over 13 amino acids. The CDR3 region is CSVSRVLNYGYTF. The CDR3 nucleotides read TGCAGCGTAAGCCGGGTTCTCAACTATGGCTACACCTTC.